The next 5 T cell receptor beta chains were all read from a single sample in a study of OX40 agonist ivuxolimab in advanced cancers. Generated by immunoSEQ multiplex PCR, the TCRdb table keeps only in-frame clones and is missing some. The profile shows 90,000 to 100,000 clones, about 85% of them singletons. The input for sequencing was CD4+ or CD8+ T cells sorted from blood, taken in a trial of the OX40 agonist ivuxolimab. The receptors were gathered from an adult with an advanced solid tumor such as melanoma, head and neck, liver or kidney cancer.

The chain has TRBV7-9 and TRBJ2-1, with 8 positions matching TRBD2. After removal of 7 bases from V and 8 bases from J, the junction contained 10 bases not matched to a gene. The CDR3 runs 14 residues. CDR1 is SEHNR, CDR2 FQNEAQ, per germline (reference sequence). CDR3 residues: CASTPTGRGHEQFF. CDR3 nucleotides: TGTGCCAGCACACCTACCGGGAGGGGCCATGAGCAGTTCTTC. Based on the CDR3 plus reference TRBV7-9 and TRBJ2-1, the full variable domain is DTGVSQNPRHKITKRGQNVTFRCDPISEHNRLYWYRQTLGQGPEFLTYFQNEAQLEKSRLLSDRFSAERPKGSFSTLEIQRTEQGDSAMYLCASTPTGRGHEQFFGPGTRLTVL.

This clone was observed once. The CDR3 spells CSVTFNLNTGELFF. The CDR3 DNA follows: TGCAGCGTCACCTTCAACCTTAACACCGGGGAGCTGTTTTTT. The chain has TRBV29-1 and TRBJ2-2; D not certain. With 6 bases removed from V and 2 bases from J, the gap between germline ends came to 13 bases. Germline loops: CDR1 SQVTM, CDR2 ANQGSEA. The CDR3 is 14 residues long.

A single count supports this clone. CDR3 sequence: CASSLTNGEVNEQFF. The CDR3 DNA sequence: TGTGCCAGCAGCCTCACTAATGGTGAGGTCAATGAGCAGTTCTTC. V and J are TRBV7-3 and TRBJ2-1, with D unresolved. V was cut by 5 bases and J by 6 bases, with 17 bases left in between. From germline, CDR1 is SGHTA and CDR2 FQGTGA. The CDR3 contains 15 residues.

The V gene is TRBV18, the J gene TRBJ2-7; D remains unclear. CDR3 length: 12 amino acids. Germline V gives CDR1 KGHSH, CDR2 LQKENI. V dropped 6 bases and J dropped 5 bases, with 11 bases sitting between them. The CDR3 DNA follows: TGTGCCAGCTCGCTCCCTGATGACGAGCAGTACTTC. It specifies CASSLPDDEQYF. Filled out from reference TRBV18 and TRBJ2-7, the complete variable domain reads NAGVMQNPRHLVRRRGQEARLRCSPMKGHSHVYWYRQLPEEGLKFMVYLQKENIIDESGMPKERFSAEFPKEGPSILRIQQVVRGDSAAYFCASSLPDDEQYFGPGTRLTVT.

The CDR3 is CASSIGTGPGSNQPQHF. CDR3 DNA sequence: TGTGCCAGTAGTATAGGTACAGGGCCAGGCAGCAATCAGCCCCAGCATTTT. This chain connects TRBV19 to TRBJ1-5; a possible D gene is TRBD1 (6 bases). Trimming took 1 base from V and 1 from J, leaving 14 bases between them. Germline V lookup: CDR1 LNHDA, CDR2 SQIVND (reference sequence). The CDR3 runs to 17 residues.